A selection of T cell receptor beta chains follows, all from one sample in a study of response to subunit inactivated influenza vaccine. TCRdb called the RT-PCR reads again in MiXCR, with one record for every CDR3 protein. Of 150,000 to 200,000 distinct CDR3 sequences in the sample, 9.5% to 15% were seen once. The same specimen was also included in a second study, on T cells expressing NK-cell markers.

The source was CD8+ T cells sorted from PBMCs, collected 12 days after vaccination. These receptors were obtained from a man between 45 and 60 years old who received an inactivated influenza vaccine. Each CDR3 is given with its conserved first and last residue. Each record gives: clone size, J gene, V gene, D gene, CDR3 protein, CDR3 DNA. The D gene is left open where the match is weak. Size values are once, few and many counts, or a class for expanded clones, and some rows have none.

clone_size: NA; j_call: TRBJ2-2; v_call: TRBV2; d_call: TRBD2; cdr3_aa: CASGAPGGVNTGELFF; cdr3_nt: TGTGCCAGCGGGGCCCCCGGGGGGGTAAACACCGGGGAGCTGTTTTTT
clone_size: few; j_call: TRBJ2-7; v_call: TRBV6-5; d_call: TRBD1; cdr3_aa: CASSSSGTGFSYEQYF; cdr3_nt: TGTGCCAGCAGTTCCTCCGGGACAGGGTTCTCCTACGAGCAGTACTTC
clone_size: few; j_call: TRBJ2-7; v_call: TRBV2; d_call: TRBD1; cdr3_aa: CASSVGQGYYEQYF; cdr3_nt: TGTGCCAGCAGTGTAGGACAGGGGTATTACGAGCAGTACTTC
clone_size: NA; j_call: TRBJ2-5; v_call: TRBV5-1; d_call: NA; cdr3_aa: CASSLVVWETQYF; cdr3_nt: TGCGCCAGCAGCTTGGTTGTTTGGGAGACCCAGTACTTC
clone_size: few; j_call: TRBJ1-4; v_call: TRBV6-1; d_call: NA; cdr3_aa: CASSETPATNEKLFF; cdr3_nt: TGTGCCAGCAGTGAGACCCCTGCAACTAATGAAAAACTGTTTTTT
clone_size: NA; j_call: TRBJ2-1; v_call: TRBV12-3/TRBV12-4; d_call: TRBD2; cdr3_aa: CASTKAGAYNEQFF; cdr3_nt: TGTGCCAGCACAAAGGCGGGAGCGTACAATGAGCAGTTCTTC
clone_size: few; j_call: TRBJ2-3; v_call: TRBV13; d_call: NA; cdr3_aa: CASSFTSRDTDTQYF; cdr3_nt: TGTGCCAGCAGCTTTACTAGCAGAGACACAGATACGCAGTATTTT
clone_size: few; j_call: TRBJ1-3; v_call: TRBV28; d_call: NA; cdr3_aa: CASSFGHPGNTIYF; cdr3_nt: TGTGCCAGCAGTTTCGGACATCCCGGAAACACCATATATTTT
clone_size: few; j_call: TRBJ2-7; v_call: TRBV9; d_call: TRBD1; cdr3_aa: CASSVGTGGLHEQYF; cdr3_nt: TGTGCCAGCAGCGTAGGGACAGGGGGACTCCACGAGCAGTACTTC
clone_size: many; j_call: TRBJ2-1; v_call: TRBV11-2; d_call: TRBD1; cdr3_aa: CASSTTTGGGYNEQFF; cdr3_nt: TGTGCCAGCAGCACTACGACAGGGGGGGGATACAATGAGCAGTTCTTC
clone_size: NA; j_call: TRBJ2-7; v_call: TRBV30; d_call: NA; cdr3_aa: CAWSTGPQAEQYF; cdr3_nt: TGTGCCTGGAGTACCGGGCCCCAGGCCGAGCAGTACTTC
clone_size: many; j_call: TRBJ2-7; v_call: TRBV7-2; d_call: NA; cdr3_aa: CASSGSSYEQYF; cdr3_nt: TGTGCCAGCAGCGGGAGCTCCTACGAGCAGTACTTC
clone_size: few; j_call: TRBJ1-1; v_call: TRBV5-1; d_call: TRBD1; cdr3_aa: CASSLDPGTGLTEAFF; cdr3_nt: TGCGCCAGCAGCTTGGATCCCGGGACAGGGCTCACTGAAGCTTTCTTT
clone_size: NA; j_call: TRBJ2-1; v_call: TRBV24-1; d_call: NA; cdr3_aa: CATSDPREYNEQFF; cdr3_nt: TGTGCCACCAGTGACCCCCGGGAGTACAATGAGCAGTTCTTC